Listed here are 31 T cell receptor beta chains from one sample, sequenced in a study of T-cell reconstitution after alpha-beta-depleted transplantation in children. Unique molecular identifiers were built into the TCRbeta library. TCRdb processed the PCR reads anew with MiXCR; each CDR3 protein has one entry. The sample shows just over 350,000 distinct CDR3 sequences, 13% of them seen only once. The source material was PBMCs, sampled from the stem cell graft. These receptors all come from a human donor who donated a stem cell graft to a child with Fanconi anemia.

This clonotype showed up many times. The V gene is TRBV20-1, the J gene TRBJ1-1; TRBD1 agrees at 7 bases. J lost 3 bases, V lost 6 bases, and 10 bases had no gene match. CDR3 size: 14 residues. Looked up from germline, CDR1 is DFQATT and CDR2 is SNEGSKA (reference sequence). The CDR3 coding sequence is TGCAGTGCCGACCTTACGACAGGGCACACTGAAGCTTTCTTT. Protein product: CSADLTTGHTEAFF.

The V gene is TRBV5-6, the J gene TRBJ1-6; D might be TRBD1 (5 bases). V was shortened by 4 bases and J by 8 bases, with 16 bases between the two germline ends. The CDR3 is 15 amino acids. CDR1 SGHDT and CDR2 YYEEEE come from the germline V gene. The CDR3 DNA reads as TGTGCCAGCAGCGGTATTAAGGACAACCATTCACCCCTCCACTTT. Its protein is CASSGIKDNHSPLHF.

Ten or more counts support this clonotype. DNA for the CDR3: TGTGCCAGCTCACCACAAGACCGCTATGGCTACACCTTC. Its translation is CASSPQDRYGYTF. The V and J genes are TRBV18 and TRBJ1-2; D is uncertain. Per germline, CDR1 KGHSH and CDR2 LQKENI. The length of the CDR3 is 13 residues. Trimming removed 1 base from V and 4 bases from J, with 7 bases in between.

This clonotype has a count of ten or more. V is TRBV5-5 and J is TRBJ1-4; D uncertain. Germline values: CDR1 SGHKS, CDR2 YYEKEE (reference sequence). V was shortened by 4 bases and J by 5 bases, with 9 bases between the two germline ends. The CDR3 sequence is 13 residues long. The CDR3 DNA reads as TGTGCCAGCAGCCCGGACTCGAATGAAAAACTGTTTTTT. This sequence encodes CASSPDSNEKLFF.

In its sample, this clonotype was seen once. This chain links TRBV6-1 with TRBJ2-1, with D possibly being TRBD1 or TRBD2 (6 bases each). V lost 5 bases and J lost 8, with 16 bases in between. The CDR3 runs 14 residues. Germline V lookup: CDR1 MNHNS, CDR2 SASEGT. The CDR3 DNA sequence: TGTGCCAGCAGTCAAAAGACAGGAGGGGATGAGCAGTTCTTC. This gives the protein CASSQKTGGDEQFF.

This clonotype showed up many times. This chain joins TRBV7-2 and TRBJ2-7; D is unresolved. Trimming removed 5 bases at V and 2 bases at J, with 7 bases between. Germline V CDR1 and CDR2: SGHTA, FQGNSA. The CDR3 consists of 12 residues. CDR3 DNA sequence: TGTGCCAGCAGCGCCGAAGCCTACGAGCAGTACGTC. It yields the protein CASSAEAYEQYV.

The J gene is TRBJ1-6, the V gene TRBV12-3 or TRBV12-4; 8 nucleotides align to TRBD1. The CDR3 spans 15 residues. The ends lost 3 bases at V and 8 bases at J; junction bases unmatched: 6. DNA for the CDR3: TGTGCCAGCAGTTTGGACAGGGCCGACCATTCACCCCTCCACTTT. Translating gives CASSLDRADHSPLHF.

The gene calls are TRBV7-2 and TRBJ1-1, with a tentative D call TRBD1 (5 bases). V lost 5 bases and J lost 10, with 11 bases in between. Germline values: CDR1 SGHTA, CDR2 FQGNSA. The CDR3 totals 11 residues. CDR3 amino acids: CASSAGRRAFF. The CDR3 coding sequence is TGTGCCAGCAGCGCAGGGAGGCGAGCTTTCTTT.

This clonotype was seen a few times. The chain has TRBV2 and TRBJ1-5, with D possibly TRBD1 on 6 matching bases. The CDR3 sequence is 15 residues long. V dropped 5 bases and J dropped 7 bases, with 18 bases sitting between them. Germline V gene lookup returns CDR1 SNHLY and CDR2 FYNNEI. DNA for the CDR3: TGTGCCAGCAGTCCCCGGACAGTCAGCCGACAGCCCCAGCATTTT. Protein product: CASSPRTVSRQPQHF. The entire variable domain, with the rest obtained from reference TRBV2 and TRBJ1-5, is as follows: EPEVTQTPSHQVTQMGQEVILRCVPISNHLYFYWYRQILGQKVEFLVSFYNNEISEKSEIFDDQFSVERPDGSNFTLKIRSTKLEDSAMYFCASSPRTVSRQPQHFGDGTRLSIL.

The V call is TRBV18, the J call TRBJ1-5; D remains ambiguous. The CDR3 is 16 amino acids. Trimming removed 2 bases at V and 5 bases at J, with 16 bases between. Germline V gives CDR1 KGHSH, CDR2 LQKENI. In nucleotides, the CDR3 is TGTGCCAGCTCACCATTTAGTGCGGGCGCTCATCAGCCCCAGCATTTT. It yields the protein CASSPFSAGAHQPQHF.

The chain uses TRBV19 and TRBJ1-1, with 7 positions matching TRBD1. Germline assignment: CDR1 LNHDA and CDR2 SQIVND (reference sequence). The CDR3 totals 13 residues. The V gene end was trimmed by 11 bases and the J gene end by 4 bases; junction bases not matched to a gene: 10. The CDR3 is CACLDRDGTEAFF. The CDR3 region has the DNA TGTGCCTGCCTCGACAGGGATGGCACTGAAGCTTTCTTT.

This clonotype appeared a few times. The rearrangement uses TRBV30 and TRBJ2-3; 15 bases are a match to TRBD2. Germline V gives CDR1 GTSNPN, CDR2 SVGIG (reference sequence). CDR3 length equals 15 residues. J was trimmed by 5 bases and V by 2 bases; bases with no gene match: 2. The CDR3 sequence is CAWSLGLAGGDTQYF. CDR3 nucleotides: TGTGCCTGGAGTTTGGGACTAGCGGGGGGAGATACGCAGTATTTT.

The chain uses TRBV12-3 or TRBV12-4 and TRBJ1-1, with TRBD1 as a possible D gene (5 bases). The CDR3 contains 15 residues. Trimming removed 8 bases from V and 1 base from J, with 17 bases in between. The CDR3 DNA follows: TGTGCCAGCTTAGTTGGAGGACAAACGAACACTGAAGCTTTCTTT. It encodes CASLVGGQTNTEAFF.

This clonotype was found a few times. The rearrangement joins TRBV7-6 to TRBJ1-6; D unclear. The CDR3 extends over 13 amino acids. CDR1 and CDR2 (germline): SGHVS, FNYEAQ. V gave up 4 bases and J gave up 7 bases, with 8 bases separating them. This chain's CDR3 is CASSSSQNSPLHF. The CDR3 nucleotides read TGTGCCAGCAGCTCCTCACAAAATTCACCCCTCCACTTT.

The chain employs TRBV7-8 and TRBJ2-7; D perhaps matches TRBD1 (8 bases). V lost 0 bases and J 2 bases, leaving 14 bases between the germline ends. This CDR3 region has 16 residues. Germline CDR1 SGHVS, CDR2 FQNEAQ. The CDR3 DNA reads TGTGCCAGCAGCTTAGCGGGGGGGACAGGAACCTACGAGCAGTACTTC. Its protein product is CASSLAGGTGTYEQYF.

The gene calls are TRBV7-9 and TRBJ1-4; D uncertain. This CDR3 has 16 residues. V lost 2 bases and J 0 bases, leaving 10 bases between the germline ends. From germline, CDR1 is SEHNR and CDR2 FQNEAQ (reference sequence). The CDR3 reads CASSLSQVATNEKLFF. DNA for the CDR3: TGTGCCAGCAGCTTATCGCAAGTTGCAACTAATGAAAAACTGTTTTTT.

This clonotype was seen repeatedly, ten times or more. The CDR3: CASSVGRGTYNEQFF. The CDR3 DNA follows: TGTGCCAGCAGCGTAGGGAGGGGGACATACAATGAGCAGTTCTTC. This rearrangement joins TRBV9 to TRBJ2-1; perhaps D is TRBD1 or TRBD2 (6 bases each). Germline V CDR1 and CDR2: SGDLS, YYNGEE. CDR3 length: 15 amino acids. The ends were cut back, 0 bases at V and 4 bases at J, with 11 bases in the middle.

This chain uses TRBV5-1 with TRBJ2-1; D uncertain. V gave up 3 bases and J gave up 10 bases, with 2 bases separating them. This CDR3 has 9 residues. Germline-derived CDR1 and CDR2 are SGHRS and YFSETQ. The CDR3 loop is CASSCEQFF. In DNA, the CDR3 is TGCGCCAGCAGCTGCGAGCAGTTCTTC. Based on the CDR3 plus reference TRBV5-1 and TRBJ2-1, the full variable domain is KAGVTQTPRYLIKTRGQQVTLSCSPISGHRSVSWYQQTPGQGLQFLFEYFSETQRNKGNFPGRFSGRQFSNSRSEMNVSTLELGDSALYLCASSCEQFFGPGTRLTVL.

This clonotype has at least ten counts. The chain recombines TRBV12-3 or TRBV12-4 with TRBJ1-6; D ambiguous. There are 12 residues in the CDR3. The V gene lost 7 bases and the J gene lost 8 bases, with 9 bases spanning the gap. The CDR3 coding sequence is TGTGCCAGCACAGCAGGTTATTCACCCCTCCACTTT. Its protein product is CASTAGYSPLHF.

This chain uses TRBV7-9 with TRBJ2-1, with 8 bases lining up with TRBD1. This CDR3 spans 17 amino acids. Germline V lookup: CDR1 SEHNR, CDR2 FQNEAQ (reference sequence). V was clipped by 3 bases and J by 4 bases; unmatched bases: 11. The CDR3 protein is CASSLETGGPFYNEQFF. Here the CDR3 DNA reads TGTGCCAGCAGCTTGGAAACAGGGGGACCTTTTTACAATGAGCAGTTCTTC.

This clonotype was observed a handful of times. This CDR3 is CASSAGTGFNEKLFF. As DNA, the CDR3 is TGTGCCAGCAGTGCCGGGACAGGATTTAATGAAAAACTGTTTTTT. The V gene is TRBV6-4, the J gene TRBJ1-4; 8 nucleotides match TRBD1. V lost 4 bases and J lost 4; bases outside the gene matches: 5. Per the germline V gene, CDR1 is MRHNA and CDR2 is SNTAGT. The CDR3 loop spans 15 amino acids.

This clonotype was found a few times. The chain couples TRBV7-6 to TRBJ1-3; D ambiguous. CDR1 and CDR2 (germline): SGHVS, FNYEAQ. This CDR3 has 15 amino acids. Trimming removed 1 base from V and 0 bases from J, with 7 bases in between. CDR3 amino acids: CASSLDHSSGNTIYF. DNA of the CDR3: TGTGCCAGCAGCTTAGATCACAGCTCTGGAAACACCATATATTTT.

The V and J genes are TRBV30 and TRBJ1-1; D might be TRBD1 (5 bases). Germline V lookup: CDR1 GTSNPN, CDR2 SVGIG (reference sequence). This CDR3 has 12 residues. V gave up 0 bases and J gave up 9 bases, with 11 bases separating them. CDR3 nucleotides: TGTGCCTGGAGTGTACTCGAGGGACAAGCTTTCTTT. Protein sequence: CAWSVLEGQAFF.

This chain connects TRBV12-3 or TRBV12-4 to TRBJ1-5; 10 bases fit TRBD1. The J segment lost 2 bases and the V segment lost 5 bases, leaving 12 bases of the junction unmatched. This CDR3 region has 18 residues. This CDR3 is CASSPEMGQGMGNQPQHF. CDR3 nucleotide sequence: TGTGCCAGCAGTCCTGAGATGGGACAGGGGATGGGCAATCAGCCCCAGCATTTT.

The rearrangement joins TRBV6-2 or TRBV6-3 to TRBJ2-1, with a tentative D call TRBD1 (6 bases). Trimming shortened V by 0 bases and J by 12 bases, and 12 bases separated the two germline ends. CDR1 and CDR2 from the germline V gene are MNHEY and SVGEGT. The CDR3 has 13 amino acids. The CDR3 loop reads CASSYSKGQRQFF. In nucleotides, the CDR3 is TGTGCCAGCAGTTACTCGAAGGGACAAAGGCAGTTCTTC.

This clonotype came up many times. This chain links TRBV29-1 with TRBJ2-7; TRBD1 matches 8 bases. There are 14 residues in the CDR3. In germline, CDR1 is SQVTM, CDR2 ANQGSEA. V dropped 6 bases and J dropped 7; count of bases not matched to a gene: 14. CDR3 residues: CSVAAGQEMGEQYF. CDR3 in DNA: TGCAGCGTAGCGGCGGGACAGGAGATGGGGGAGCAGTACTTC.

This clonotype was detected only a few times. This sequence joins TRBV20-1 and TRBJ2-1; TRBD2 aligns across 10 bases. CDR1 and CDR2 from the germline V gene are DFQATT and SNEGSKA (reference sequence). The CDR3 has 17 residues. V gave up 0 bases and J gave up 4 bases; unmatched junction bases: 9. The DNA for the CDR3 is TGCAGTGCTAGAGATCCCCTAGCGGGGGCCTCTTACAATGAGCAGTTCTTC. Amino acids: CSARDPLAGASYNEQFF.

This clonotype was detected many times. V usage is TRBV4-2 and J usage is TRBJ2-5; TRBD2 matches at 9 bases. CDR3 size: 18 residues. The germline V gene encodes CDR1 LGHNA and CDR2 YNFKEQ. With V trimmed by 0 bases and J by 3 bases, 11 bases remained unmatched. CDR3 DNA: TGTGCCAGCAGCCAAGAGGGTGTGATAGCGGGGGCCGAAGAGACCCAGTACTTC. Its translation is CASSQEGVIAGAEETQYF.

Many counts were recorded for this clonotype. The CDR3 DNA reads TGTGCCAGCAGTTACACTGGGCAGGACTATGGCTACACCTTC. It translates to CASSYTGQDYGYTF. V gene TRBV6-2 or TRBV6-3 combines with J gene TRBJ1-2; D call uncertain. From germline, CDR1 is MNHEY and CDR2 SVGEGT. The CDR3 consists of 14 residues. V was trimmed by 2 bases and J by 3 bases, leaving 10 bases between them.

The chain links TRBV5-6 to TRBJ2-5; D may be TRBD1 (6 bases). The germline gives CDR1 SGHDT, CDR2 YYEEEE. Trimming took 2 bases from V and 5 from J, leaving 13 bases between them. The CDR3 loop spans 14 amino acids. The CDR3 is CASSLWGPKETQYF. The CDR3 nucleotides are TGTGCCAGCAGCTTATGGGGGCCCAAGGAGACCCAGTACTTC.

This clonotype was recorded many times. The V call is TRBV12-3 or TRBV12-4, the J call TRBJ2-7, with 7 bases lining up with TRBD1. After removal of 6 bases from V and 4 bases from J, the junction contained 9 bases not matched to a gene. This CDR3 is 14 amino acids long. CDR3 bases: TGTGCCAGCAGCTTGACAGGGCCAAAGTACGAGCAGTACTTC. It encodes CASSLTGPKYEQYF.